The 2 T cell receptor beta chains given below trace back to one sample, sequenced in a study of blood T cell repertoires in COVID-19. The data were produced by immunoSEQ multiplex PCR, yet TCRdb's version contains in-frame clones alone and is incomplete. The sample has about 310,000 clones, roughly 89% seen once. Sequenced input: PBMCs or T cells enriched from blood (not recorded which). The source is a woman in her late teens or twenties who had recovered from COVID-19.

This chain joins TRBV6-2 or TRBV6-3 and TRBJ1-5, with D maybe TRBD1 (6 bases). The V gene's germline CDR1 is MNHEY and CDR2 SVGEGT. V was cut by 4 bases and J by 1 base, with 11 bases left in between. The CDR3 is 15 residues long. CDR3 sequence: CASSLGGGSNQPQHF. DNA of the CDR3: TGTGCCAGCAGTTTAGGGGGGGGGAGCAATCAGCCCCAGCATTTT.

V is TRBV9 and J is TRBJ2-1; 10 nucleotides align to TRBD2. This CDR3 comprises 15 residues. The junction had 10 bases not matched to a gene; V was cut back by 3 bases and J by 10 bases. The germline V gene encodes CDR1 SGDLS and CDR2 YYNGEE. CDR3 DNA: TGTGCCAGCAGCGCTAGAGTAGCGGGAGGAAGGGAGCAGTTCTTC. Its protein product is CASSARVAGGREQFF.